A selection of T cell receptor beta chains follows, all from one sample in a study of blood T cells in healthy people across ages. In TCRdb, the 5' RACE reads were re-called with MiXCR into one record per CDR3 protein. Altogether around 1.5 million distinct CDR3 sequences are present, roughly 60% being singletons, with the ten largest covering more than 6%. The specimen was blood. These receptors were taken from a man younger than 35 in good health. CDR3s include the opening cysteine and the closing phenylalanine or tryptophan. D genes are given only for firm matches. A clone size is listed for some rows: how often the clone was seen (once, few, many), or a class if it is expanded.

D: TRBD2
size: few
V: TRBV29-1
J: TRBJ2-5
DNA: TGCAGCGTGCGACTAGCGACACAAGAGACCCAGTACTTC
CDR3: CSVRLATQETQYF

D: -
size: -
V: TRBV10-3
J: TRBJ1-1
DNA: TGTGCCATCAGGTTAGAGGGGGTGGACACTGAAGCTTTCTTT
CDR3: CAIRLEGVDTEAFF

D: -
size: once
V: TRBV27
J: TRBJ2-3
DNA: TGTGCCAGCCAAGGGACGCGGCACGGCACAGATACGCAGTATTTT
CDR3: CASQGTRHGTDTQYF

D: -
size: few
V: TRBV28
J: TRBJ2-5
DNA: TGTGCCAGCAGATCTATTTTGGGGGCGGGGGAGACCCAGTACTTC
CDR3: CASRSILGAGETQYF

D: -
size: -
V: TRBV7-9
J: TRBJ1-2
DNA: TGTGCCAGCAGCTCACCCGGGACTCCGGGATGGGATGGCTACACCTTC
CDR3: CASSSPGTPGWDGYTF

D: -
size: -
V: TRBV7-2
J: TRBJ2-1
DNA: TGTGCCAGCAGCTTTAAGCCCAACTCCTACAATGAGCAGTTCTTC
CDR3: CASSFKPNSYNEQFF

D: -
size: -
V: TRBV4-1
J: TRBJ1-2
DNA: TGCGCCAGCAGCTATGGCCAAGGCTACACCTTC
CDR3: CASSYGQGYTF

D: -
size: -
V: TRBV15
J: TRBJ2-4
DNA: TGTGCCACCAGCAGCCCCCTCGACTTAGCCAAAAACATTCAGTACTTC
CDR3: CATSSPLDLAKNIQYF

D: -
size: few
V: TRBV7-9
J: TRBJ2-5
DNA: TGTGCCAGCAGCCCCGGCTGGGGGACCCAGTACTTC
CDR3: CASSPGWGTQYF

D: -
size: -
V: TRBV6-1
J: TRBJ1-4
DNA: TGTGCCAGCAGTCGAACCGGGACGGTCAATGAAAAACTGTTTTTT
CDR3: CASSRTGTVNEKLFF

D: -
size: -
V: TRBV4-3
J: TRBJ1-6
DNA: TGCGCCAGCAGCCAGGACATCGGAAATTCACCCCTCCACTTT
CDR3: CASSQDIGNSPLHF

D: TRBD2
size: -
V: TRBV11-2
J: TRBJ2-1
DNA: TGTGCCAGCAGCCCCGGGGGGGTCGGGTCCGTAACTAATGAGCAGTTCTTC
CDR3: CASSPGGVGSVTNEQFF

D: TRBD2
size: -
V: TRBV7-2
J: TRBJ2-7
DNA: TGTGCCAGCAGCTCTGACCTCGGGCGGGAGGAGTACTTC
CDR3: CASSSDLGREEYF

D: -
size: -
V: TRBV7-2
J: TRBJ1-1
DNA: TGTGCCAGCAGCGTCATGGGGTTCCCTGAAGCTTTCTTT
CDR3: CASSVMGFPEAFF

D: -
size: -
V: TRBV20-1
J: TRBJ2-7
DNA: TGCAGTGCGTCCCACCCCCGGGACTCTAACTACGAGCAGTACTTC
CDR3: CSASHPRDSNYEQYF

D: -
size: -
V: TRBV7-9
J: TRBJ2-5
DNA: TGTGCCAGCAGCTTATTGGCCAATCCCCAAGAGACCCAGTACTTC
CDR3: CASSLLANPQETQYF

D: -
size: few
V: TRBV20-1
J: TRBJ2-1
DNA: TGCAGTGCTAGGAAGGGACTGCCCGGCGGGGATGAGCAGTTCTTC
CDR3: CSARKGLPGGDEQFF

D: TRBD1
size: -
V: TRBV7-9
J: TRBJ2-6
DNA: TGTGCCAGCAGCTTAGTTTGGGACAGGGTCTCTGGGGCCAACGTCCTGACTTTC
CDR3: CASSLVWDRVSGANVLTF

D: TRBD1
size: once
V: TRBV6-1
J: TRBJ1-3
DNA: TGTGCCAGCAGTGGACAGGGTAAAAACACCATATATTTT
CDR3: CASSGQGKNTIYF

D: -
size: -
V: TRBV4-2
J: TRBJ2-7
DNA: TGTGCCAGCAGCCGAGTGGATGGGGGCCGAGGTGGCGAGCAGTACTTC
CDR3: CASSRVDGGRGGEQYF

D: TRBD1
size: few
V: TRBV10-3
J: TRBJ1-1
DNA: TGTGCCATCAGTGCTACCAGGGGGGTTAGCACTGAAGCTTTCTTT
CDR3: CAISATRGVSTEAFF

D: TRBD1
size: few
V: TRBV2
J: TRBJ2-7
DNA: TGTGCCAGCAGTGAAACTGGGACAGGGGCCTACGAGCAGTACTTC
CDR3: CASSETGTGAYEQYF

D: -
size: few
V: TRBV27
J: TRBJ2-5
DNA: TGTGCCAGCAGTTTCAACAGGTGGGGAGAGACCCAGTACTTC
CDR3: CASSFNRWGETQYF

D: -
size: -
V: TRBV29-1
J: TRBJ2-2
DNA: TGCAGCGTTGATTCTCAGGACAACACCGGGGAGCTGTTTTTT
CDR3: CSVDSQDNTGELFF

D: TRBD1
size: few
V: TRBV15
J: TRBJ2-5
DNA: TGTGCCACCAGCAGAGATCGAGGGACAGACATCCAAGAGACCCAGTACTTC
CDR3: CATSRDRGTDIQETQYF

D: -
size: few
V: TRBV24-1
J: TRBJ2-1
DNA: TGTGCCACCAGTGACTCTACCTACAATGAGCAGTTCTTC
CDR3: CATSDSTYNEQFF

D: TRBD2
size: -
V: TRBV10-3
J: TRBJ2-1
DNA: TGTGCCATCAGCCCCGGGACTAGCGAACTCAATGAGCAGTTCTTC
CDR3: CAISPGTSELNEQFF

D: -
size: few
V: TRBV20-1
J: TRBJ1-5
DNA: TGCAGTGCTTCTCAGGCCAATCAGCCCCAGCATTTT
CDR3: CSASQANQPQHF

D: -
size: few
V: TRBV6-5
J: TRBJ2-7
DNA: TGTGCCAGCAGTTTCTCCGGCAGAAACTACGAGCAGTACTTC
CDR3: CASSFSGRNYEQYF

D: TRBD1
size: once
V: TRBV7-6
J: TRBJ2-2
DNA: TGTGCCAGCAGCTCCGGGACAGGGGCTACCGGGGAGCTGTTTTTT
CDR3: CASSSGTGATGELFF

D: TRBD2
size: few
V: TRBV28
J: TRBJ2-7
DNA: TGTGCCAGCAGACGGACTAGCGAAAACTCCTACGAGCAGTACTTC
CDR3: CASRRTSENSYEQYF

D: -
size: few
V: TRBV20-1
J: TRBJ2-1
DNA: TGCAGTGCTATGAGGGGCGGAAATGAGCAGTTCTTC
CDR3: CSAMRGGNEQFF

D: -
size: -
V: TRBV20-1
J: TRBJ1-2
DNA: TGCAGTGCCGTGTCGGGCAGCGACTACACCTTC
CDR3: CSAVSGSDYTF

D: TRBD2
size: -
V: TRBV10-3
J: TRBJ2-7
DNA: TGTGCCATCAGGGAGCTAGCGGGGTACGAGCAGTACTTC
CDR3: CAIRELAGYEQYF

D: -
size: -
V: TRBV4-1
J: TRBJ1-6
DNA: TGCGCCAGCAGCCAAGCAACCGCCGGGACTAATTCACCCCTCCACTTT
CDR3: CASSQATAGTNSPLHF

D: -
size: few
V: TRBV12-3/TRBV12-4
J: TRBJ1-6
DNA: TGTGCCAGCAGCCCCGGACCGGGGCTCCTCGTTACACCCCTCCACTTT
CDR3: CASSPGPGLLVTPLHF

D: TRBD1
size: -
V: TRBV6-1
J: TRBJ2-7
DNA: TGTGCCAGCAGCGCCAGGGGACAGGGAAGTGGCGAGCAGTACTTC
CDR3: CASSARGQGSGEQYF